Listed below are T cell receptor beta chains from one sample, sequenced in a study of OX40 agonist ivuxolimab in advanced cancers. Sequencing used immunoSEQ multiplex PCR; TCRdb keeps in-frame clones, though not all of them. The sample has over 100,000 clones, over 75% seen once. The sequencing used CD4+ or CD8+ T cells sorted from blood, collected in a trial of the OX40 agonist ivuxolimab. These receptors were obtained from an adult with an advanced solid tumor such as melanoma, head and neck, liver or kidney cancer. The CDR3 runs from the conserved cysteine through the conserved F or W. D genes are given only for firm matches. Size values are once, few and many counts, or a class for expanded clones, and some rows have none.

D gene,clone size,J gene,V gene,CDR3 DNA,CDR3 protein
TRBD2,.,TRBJ2-7,TRBV20-1,TGCAGTGCGGAGCGGGAAGTGCAGTACTTC,CSAEREVQYF
.,few,TRBJ2-7,TRBV28,TGTGCCAGCAGTTACTCCCACAGGGACGAGCAGTACTTC,CASSYSHRDEQYF
TRBD2,.,TRBJ2-1,TRBV7-2,TGTGCCAGCAGCCGACTAGCGGGGGGACCTTACAATGAGCAGTTCTTC,CASSRLAGGPYNEQFF
TRBD2,.,TRBJ2-7,TRBV30,TGTGCCTGGACTAAACCGGGGAGGGGAAGCTCCTACGAGCAGTACTTC,CAWTKPGRGSSYEQYF
.,.,TRBJ1-5,TRBV30,TGTGCCTGGAGTTCCGGACGGTATAGCAATCAGCCCCAGCATTTT,CAWSSGRYSNQPQHF
.,.,TRBJ2-5,TRBV5-5,TGTGCCAGCAGCACCAGAGGGGGGGAAGAGACCCAGTACTTC,CASSTRGGEETQYF
.,.,TRBJ1-1,TRBV4-3,TGCGCCAGCAGCCACTCAGGGAAGGGGAACACTGAAGCTTTCTTT,CASSHSGKGNTEAFF
.,.,TRBJ2-5,TRBV27,TGTGCCAGCAGTTTAGAATGGGGCGGGACCCAGTACTTC,CASSLEWGGTQYF
.,.,TRBJ2-7,TRBV28,TGTGCCAGCAGTCGATCTAGTCTCAGCTCCTACGAGCAGTACTTC,CASSRSSLSSYEQYF
.,once,TRBJ2-2,TRBV11-3,TGTGCCAGCAGCTTCTATAACACCGGGGAGCTGTTTTTT,CASSFYNTGELFF
.,.,TRBJ2-3,TRBV27,TGTGCCAACCACGACTATCCGCACACAGATACGCAGTATTTT,CANHDYPHTDTQYF
.,.,TRBJ2-7,TRBV7-9,TGTGCCAGCAGCTTGGGGGCAGGGCCTTACGAGCAGTACTTC,CASSLGAGPYEQYF
TRBD1,.,TRBJ2-2,TRBV9,TGTGCCAGCAGCGTCCGGGACAGGGGGGCCGGGGAGCTGTTTTTT,CASSVRDRGAGELFF
.,.,TRBJ1-1,TRBV6-5,TGTGCCAGCAGTTCGGACGCCACTGAAGCTTTCTTT,CASSSDATEAFF
.,.,TRBJ1-1,TRBV4-3,TGCGCCAGCAGCCAAGTTATGGGGCGGACTGAAGCTTTCTTT,CASSQVMGRTEAFF
.,.,TRBJ2-7,TRBV28,TGTGCCACCGCCACCTACGAGCAGTACTTC,CATATYEQYF
TRBD1,.,TRBJ1-1,TRBV5-4,TGTGCCAGCAGCTCGGACAGGGCGATCACTGAAGCTTTCTTT,CASSSDRAITEAFF
TRBD2,.,TRBJ2-3,TRBV5-6,TGTGCCAGCAGCCCGGGGGGGCCTGGAGATACGCAGTATTTT,CASSPGGPGDTQYF
.,.,TRBJ1-2,TRBV6-5,TGTGCCAGTTACTCCGCTCTGGACTATGGCTACACCTTC,CASYSALDYGYTF
.,.,TRBJ2-2,TRBV27,TGTGCCAGCAGGTACCGGTGGGACGGGGAGCTGTTTTTT,CASRYRWDGELFF
.,few,TRBJ1-2,TRBV27,TGTGCCAGCAGTTCGCTGGCCTCCGCTGGCTACACCTTC,CASSSLASAGYTF
TRBD2,.,TRBJ2-3,TRBV7-2,TGTGCCAGCAGTTCACTAGCGGGGCCCACAGATACGCAGTATTTT,CASSSLAGPTDTQYF
.,once,TRBJ1-6,TRBV21-1,TGTGCCAGCAGCAAGGATAGCGGACAGGGCTTTTCACCCCTCCACTTT,CASSKDSGQGFSPLHF
TRBD1,.,TRBJ1-1,TRBV7-9,TGTGCCAGCAGCTTACGGACAGGGGGCCAAGCTTTCTTT,CASSLRTGGQAFF
TRBD1,.,TRBJ2-7,TRBV5-1,TGCGCCAGCAGCTTGGCAGGGGGCTCCTACGAGCAGTACTTC,CASSLAGGSYEQYF
.,few,TRBJ2-5,TRBV7-2,TGTGCCAGCAGCTTGGGCCTACTTTACCAAGAGACCCAGTACTTC,CASSLGLLYQETQYF
TRBD1,once,TRBJ2-5,TRBV7-8,TGTGCCAGCAGCACGAGACAGGGTCTAGGAGAGACCCAGTACTTC,CASSTRQGLGETQYF
.,.,TRBJ1-2,TRBV5-1,TGCGCCAGCAGCTTGGGGGTCGGTAACTATGGCTACACCTTC,CASSLGVGNYGYTF
.,.,TRBJ2-2,TRBV7-9,TGTGCCAGCAGGGTAACAGGGATAAACACCGGGGAGCTGTTTTTT,CASRVTGINTGELFF
TRBD1,.,TRBJ1-3,TRBV11-2,TGTGCCAGCAGCTTAGGACAGGGGTTTGGCTCTGGAAACACCATATATTTT,CASSLGQGFGSGNTIYF
TRBD1,.,TRBJ1-4,TRBV29-1,TGCAGCGTTGGAGGGACAGGGGGCGTTGAAAAACTGTTTTTT,CSVGGTGGVEKLFF
.,.,TRBJ2-5,TRBV4-2,TGTGCCAGCAGCCCGGGACTGTCGGGGGAGACCCAGTACTTC,CASSPGLSGETQYF
.,once,TRBJ2-5,TRBV30,TGTGCCTGGAGTAAGGGGGGGGAGACCCAGTACTTC,CAWSKGGETQYF
TRBD1,.,TRBJ1-2,TRBV6-5,TGTGCCAGCAGAGTAGCAGGACAGGGGGCGGATGGCTACACCTTC,CASRVAGQGADGYTF
.,.,TRBJ1-1,TRBV7-9,TGTGCCAGCAGCCGGATCGGGACTCCCGAGTCTGGAGCTTTCTTT,CASSRIGTPESGAFF
TRBD1,.,TRBJ1-4,TRBV5-6,TGTGCCAGCAGCCCAGGGACAGGGTTCGAAAAACTGTTTTTT,CASSPGTGFEKLFF
.,once,TRBJ1-1,TRBV28,TGTGCCAGCAGTTTAGGTGGGGTATTGAACACTGAAGCTTTCTTT,CASSLGGVLNTEAFF
.,.,TRBJ2-6,TRBV4-1,TGCGCCAGCAGCCAAGTCGAACGGGGCGCCGGGGCCAACGTCCTGACTTTC,CASSQVERGAGANVLTF
.,once,TRBJ2-2,TRBV10-2,TGCGCCAGCAGTGAGTCGGGGGGGCACGCGAACACCGGGGAGCTGTTTTTT,CASSESGGHANTGELFF
.,once,TRBJ2-3,TRBV9,TGTGCCAGCAGCGGGCTCTCGGGGGTTAGCACAGATACGCAGTATTTT,CASSGLSGVSTDTQYF
TRBD2,once,TRBJ2-3,TRBV11-3,TGTGCCAGCAGCTTCACCGGGACTAGCGGGGGCCTCGGCACAGATACGCAGTATTTT,CASSFTGTSGGLGTDTQYF
TRBD2,.,TRBJ2-5,TRBV7-3,TGTGCCAGCAGCTTAGTTAGCGGGGGACAAGAGACCCAGTACTTC,CASSLVSGGQETQYF
.,.,TRBJ1-5,TRBV19,TGTGCCAGTAGTAATGGCAATCAGCCCCAGCATTTT,CASSNGNQPQHF
.,.,TRBJ1-5,TRBV7-2,TGTGCCAGCAGTACACAGGGCAGCAATCAGCCCCAGCATTTT,CASSTQGSNQPQHF
TRBD1,.,TRBJ1-2,TRBV2,TGTGCCAGCAGAGAAGGACAGGGTGGCTACACCTTC,CASREGQGGYTF
.,.,TRBJ1-4,TRBV19,TGTGCCAGTAGTAGGGCACCCGAAAAACTGTTTTTT,CASSRAPEKLFF
.,.,TRBJ1-4,TRBV28,TGTGCCATCCGACCACAGGTCATCTCACAAAAACTGTTTTTT,CAIRPQVISQKLFF
.,.,TRBJ2-1,TRBV5-1,TGCGCCAGCAGCTTGGTTGCTATCTCCTACAATGAGCAGTTCTTC,CASSLVAISYNEQFF
TRBD2,.,TRBJ2-1,TRBV10-1,TGCGCCAGCAGTGTCGAGCGGGGGGATCACAATGAGCAGTTCTTC,CASSVERGDHNEQFF
.,once,TRBJ2-3,TRBV9,TGTGCCAGCAGCCCCAGACCTATTAGCACAGATACGCAGTATTTT,CASSPRPISTDTQYF
TRBD1,.,TRBJ2-3,TRBV13,TGTGCCAGCAACTATCGATACAGGACAGGCGGGTGGCGGGCAGATACGCAGTATTTT,CASNYRYRTGGWRADTQYF
TRBD2,.,TRBJ2-2,TRBV9,TGTGCCAGCAGCCCGGGTAGCGGGGCGGACACCGGGGAGCTGTTTTTT,CASSPGSGADTGELFF
.,.,TRBJ2-2,TRBV6-1,TGTGCCAGCAGTGGGGGTGGTGGCACCGGGGAGCTGTTTTTT,CASSGGGGTGELFF
.,few,TRBJ1-6,TRBV27,TGTGCCAGCAGTTTCCGAGGGGGGTATGCGGTTAGTTATTCACCCCTCCACTTT,CASSFRGGYAVSYSPLHF
TRBD2,.,TRBJ2-1,TRBV30,TGTGCCTGGAGTACACTAGCGGGGGCCTACAATGAGCAGTTCTTC,CAWSTLAGAYNEQFF
.,.,TRBJ2-5,TRBV14,TGTGCCAGCAGCCAAGTCAGCGGCTGGGAGACCCAGTACTTC,CASSQVSGWETQYF
TRBD2,.,TRBJ2-1,TRBV6-6,TGTGCCAGCATCACGAGAAGCGGGGGGACCTACAATGAGCAGTTCTTC,CASITRSGGTYNEQFF
.,.,TRBJ2-5,TRBV30,TGTGCCTGGAGCGCGGGGATGAAAGAGACCCAGTACTTC,CAWSAGMKETQYF